These 18 T cell receptor beta chains were sequenced from one sample in a study of T cells after yellow fever vaccination. TCRdb analysed the 5' RACE reads with MiXCR anew, one entry per CDR3 protein. The table has hundreds of thousands of distinct CDR3 sequences, around 4% seen once. Sequencing used PBMCs, obtained on the day of the yellow fever booster vaccination. The receptor source for this set is a man between 18 and 29 years old who received the YFV17D yellow fever vaccine.

This clonotype was found a few times. This chain connects TRBV6-1 to TRBJ1-2; 8 bases are shared with TRBD1. This CDR3 comprises 14 residues. The J segment lost 7 bases and the V segment lost 4 bases, leaving 8 bases of the junction unmatched. Germline V gene lookup returns CDR1 MNHNS and CDR2 SASEGT. The CDR3 protein is CASSGSQGARGYTF. CDR3 bases: TGTGCCAGCAGTGGAAGTCAGGGGGCGCGTGGCTACACCTTC.

This clonotype was found many times. The V gene is TRBV7-9, the J gene TRBJ2-7; D gene uncertain. Germline CDR1 reads SEHNR; CDR2 reads FQNEAQ (reference sequence). V was trimmed by 5 bases and J by 6 bases, leaving 8 bases between them. CDR3 length: 11 amino acids. The CDR3 protein is CASSTLSEQYF. DNA for the CDR3: TGTGCCAGCAGCACCCTCTCCGAGCAGTACTTC.

The table lists this clonotype with many counts. The genes are TRBV29-1 and TRBJ2-5; 8 nucleotides agree with TRBD1. The CDR3 covers 12 residues. CDR1 and CDR2 (germline): SQVTM, ANQGSEA. Trimming at V came to 6 bases and at J to 6 bases, leaving 6 bases not matched to a gene. CDR3 loop: CSVLDRVKTQYF. The DNA for the CDR3 is TGCAGCGTGCTGGACAGGGTAAAGACCCAGTACTTC. Full variable domain (rest looked up from reference TRBV29-1 and TRBJ2-5): SAVISQKPSRDICQRGTSLTIQCQVDSQVTMMFWYRQQPGQSLTLIATANQGSEATYESGFVIDKFPISRPNLTFSTLTVSNMSPEDSSIYLCSVLDRVKTQYFGPGTRLLVL.

The rearrangement uses TRBV5-1 and TRBJ2-1; D remains ambiguous. CDR3 length: 15 amino acids. V dropped 0 bases and J dropped 10 bases, with 17 bases sitting between them. Germline values: CDR1 SGHRS, CDR2 YFSETQ. CDR3 protein: CASSLDGYPEYEQFF. The CDR3 DNA sequence: TGCGCCAGCAGCTTGGACGGCTACCCGGAGTACGAGCAGTTCTTC. The variable domain in full, completed from reference TRBV5-1 and TRBJ2-1, reads KAGVTQTPRYLIKTRGQQVTLSCSPISGHRSVSWYQQTPGQGLQFLFEYFSETQRNKGNFPGRFSGRQFSNSRSEMNVSTLELGDSALYLCASSLDGYPEYEQFFGPGTRLTVL.

This clonotype was observed a handful of times. The rearrangement links TRBV18 to TRBJ2-5, with 7 positions matching TRBD1. V was pared by 6 bases and J by 1 base, with 8 bases of the junction left unmatched. CDR1 is KGHSH, CDR2 LQKENI, per germline. The CDR3 contains 15 residues. CDR3 residues: CASSPGQRTQETQYF. CDR3 bases: TGTGCCAGCTCCCCGGGACAGCGTACCCAAGAGACCCAGTACTTC.

This sequence joins TRBV6-5 and TRBJ1-6, with D hard to call. Trimming took 2 bases from V and 7 from J, leaving 6 bases between them. CDR1 and CDR2 from the germline V gene are MNHEY and SVGAGI. This CDR3 is built from 13 residues. CDR3 loop: CASSYAMNSPLHF. CDR3 nucleotide sequence: TGTGCCAGCAGTTACGCGATGAATTCACCCCTCCACTTT.

Ten or more counts support this clonotype. The J gene is TRBJ2-2, the V gene TRBV4-2; D may be TRBD2 (5 bases). Germline-derived CDR1 and CDR2 are LGHNA and YNFKEQ. The V and J ends lost 0 bases and 0 bases respectively, with 11 bases between them. The CDR3 is 17 residues long. In DNA form, the CDR3 reads TGTGCCAGCAGCCAAGATCTGAGGCGGGCGAACACCGGGGAGCTGTTTTTT. This codes for CASSQDLRRANTGELFF.

This clonotype was found a few times. This chain links TRBV15 with TRBJ1-1, with D maybe TRBD1 (6 bases). CDR3 size: 17 residues. Per the germline V gene, CDR1 is LNHNV and CDR2 is YYDKDF (reference sequence). V lost 5 bases, J lost 0 bases, and 19 bases lay in between. The CDR3 spells CATSARRGLSLNTEAFF. The CDR3 nucleotides read TGTGCCACCAGCGCCCGGCGGGGGCTCTCCCTGAACACTGAAGCTTTCTTT.

This clonotype was picked up many times. This chain joins TRBV28 and TRBJ1-4, with 8 bases that match TRBD1. Germline V gene lookup returns CDR1 MDHEN and CDR2 SYDVKM. J lost 8 bases, V lost 3 bases, and 5 bases had no gene match. This CDR3 comprises 14 residues. The CDR3 DNA reads as TGTGCCAGCAGTTTTCCAGGGGGCGAAGAAAAACTGTTTTTT. Its translation is CASSFPGGEEKLFF. Combining the CDR3 with reference TRBV28 and TRBJ1-4 gives the whole variable domain DVKVTQSSRYLVKRTGEKVFLECVQDMDHENMFWYRQDPGLGLRLIYFSYDVKMKEKGDIPEGYSVSREKKERFSLILESASTNQTSMYLCASSFPGGEEKLFFGSGTQLSVL.

The table lists this clonotype with a few counts. This sequence joins TRBV20-1 and TRBJ2-5; 9 nucleotides align to TRBD1. This CDR3 has 15 amino acids. The germline V gene has CDR1 DFQATT and CDR2 SNEGSKA (reference sequence). Losses at the gene ends were 0 bases for V and 2 bases for J; bases not matched to a gene: 4. The CDR3 DNA reads as TGCAGTGCTAGAGATGTCGGGACAGGGCAAGAGACCCAGTACTTC. This gives the protein CSARDVGTGQETQYF.

The sample holds many counts of this clonotype. The V gene is TRBV28, the J gene TRBJ1-1; a possible D gene is TRBD1 (5 bases). V was shortened by 4 bases and J by 3 bases, with 15 bases between the two germline ends. The CDR3 is 15 amino acids. From germline, CDR1 is MDHEN and CDR2 SYDVKM. The CDR3, as DNA: TGTGCCAGCAGTTCCCTTGGAGGGGCGGACACTGAAGCTTTCTTT. Its protein product is CASSSLGGADTEAFF.

This clonotype showed up many times. This chain uses TRBV5-8 with TRBJ1-5; a weak D match, TRBD1 (5 bases). Germline CDR1 is SGHTS and CDR2 is YDEGEE. The CDR3 runs 19 residues. The ends were cut back, 1 base at V and 9 bases at J, with 29 bases in the middle. Here the CDR3 DNA reads TGTGCCAGCAGCTTGAGACGGGACTTGTTTGCCGCTAGTTCCCTGCCCCAGCATTTT. Translated, it gives CASSLRRDLFAASSLPQHF.

This clonotype came up a few times. The chain uses TRBV11-2 and TRBJ1-1; the match to TRBD1 covers 7 bases. Losses at the gene ends were 3 bases for V and 0 bases for J; bases not matched to a gene: 22. Per the germline V gene, CDR1 is SGHAT and CDR2 is FQNNGV. CDR3 length: 21 residues. The CDR3 reads CASSFSPGQHPRRAMNTEAFF. Here the CDR3 DNA reads TGTGCCAGCAGCTTCAGCCCGGGACAGCATCCACGGCGTGCTATGAACACTGAAGCTTTCTTT.

This clonotype was recorded many times. This chain uses TRBV3-1 with TRBJ2-1, with a weak D call TRBD2 (5 bases). The CDR3 sequence is 14 residues long. The V gene lost 1 base and the J gene lost 6 bases, with 10 bases spanning the gap. The germline CDR1 and CDR2 sequences are LGHDT and YNNKEL (reference sequence). In DNA form, the CDR3 reads TGTGCCAGCAGCCAAGGGCTAGAGGGCAATGAGCAGTTCTTC. This gives the protein CASSQGLEGNEQFF.

The chain joins TRBV10-1 to TRBJ2-1, with 10 nucleotides matching TRBD2. Germline V lookup: CDR1 WNHNN, CDR2 SYGVQD (reference sequence). The CDR3 runs 16 residues. V shed 9 bases, J shed 3 bases, and the junction held 11 bases outside the gene matches. The CDR3 region has the DNA TGCGCCAGGGTTCATGGGACTAGCGACGTCTACAATGAGCAGTTCTTC. Amino acid sequence: CARVHGTSDVYNEQFF.

A few counts support this clonotype. The CDR3 protein is CASSWDFTDTQYF. The DNA for the CDR3 is TGTGCCAGCAGTTGGGACTTCACAGATACGCAGTATTTT. The chain joins TRBV6-5 to TRBJ2-3; maybe TRBD2 (6 bases). The V gene lost 4 bases and the J gene lost 2 bases, with 7 bases spanning the gap. Germline lookup yields CDR1 MNHEY and CDR2 SVGAGI. This CDR3 contains 13 residues.

This sequence joins TRBV6-5 and TRBJ2-3; D ambiguous. Trimming took off 3 bases at V and 0 bases at J, with 7 bases between the two ends. The CDR3 length is 14 residues. Per the germline V gene, CDR1 is MNHEY and CDR2 is SVGAGI. The CDR3 sequence: CASSYGRSTDTQYF. Here the CDR3 DNA reads TGTGCCAGCAGTTATGGACGGAGCACAGATACGCAGTATTTT.

The table lists this clonotype with a few counts. The genes are TRBV12-5 and TRBJ2-7, with D uncertain. The CDR3 sequence is 14 residues long. V was clipped by 5 bases and J by 5 bases, with 16 bases between them. Germline V gene sequence: CDR1 LGHNT, CDR2 FRNRAP. The CDR3 loop is CASGPPQAGHEQYF. DNA for the CDR3: TGTGCTAGTGGTCCACCCCAGGCCGGCCACGAGCAGTACTTC.